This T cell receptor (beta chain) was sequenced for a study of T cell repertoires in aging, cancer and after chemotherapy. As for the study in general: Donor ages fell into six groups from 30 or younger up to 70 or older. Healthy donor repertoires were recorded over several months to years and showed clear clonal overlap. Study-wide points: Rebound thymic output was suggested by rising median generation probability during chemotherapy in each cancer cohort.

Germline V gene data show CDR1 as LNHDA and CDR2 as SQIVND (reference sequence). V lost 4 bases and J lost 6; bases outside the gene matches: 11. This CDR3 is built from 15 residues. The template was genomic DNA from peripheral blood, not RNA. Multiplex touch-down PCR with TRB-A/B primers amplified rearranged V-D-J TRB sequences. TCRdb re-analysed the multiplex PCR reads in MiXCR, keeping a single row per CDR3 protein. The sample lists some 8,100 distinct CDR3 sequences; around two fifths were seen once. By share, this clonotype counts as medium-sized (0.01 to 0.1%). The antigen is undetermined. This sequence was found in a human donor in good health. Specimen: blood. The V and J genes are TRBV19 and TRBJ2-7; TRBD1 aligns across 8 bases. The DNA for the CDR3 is TGTGCCAGTAGTACCTACCCTGGACAGGGCTCCGAGCAGTACTTC. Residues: CASSTYPGQGSEQYF.